This T cell receptor beta chain emerged from a study of T-cell reconstitution after alpha-beta-depleted transplantation in children. The TCRbeta library was prepared with unique molecular identifiers. Each CDR3 protein is one row after TCRdb ran MiXCR on the PCR reads. Seen here are around 400,000 distinct CDR3 sequences, roughly a tenth observed once, and the top ten hold 4.5% to 7%. Unmatched junction bases numbered 10, after V lost 5 bases and J lost 3 bases. Germline V gives CDR1 SGHTA, CDR2 FQGTGA. CDR3 length: 17 residues. This TCR came from a human donor who donated a stem cell graft to a child with acute myeloid leukemia. Sequenced material: PBMCs from the stem cell graft donor, taken from the stem cell graft. The V call is TRBV7-3, the J call TRBJ2-3; 11 nucleotides match TRBD1. CDR3 in DNA: TGTGCCAGCAGCCGGACAGGGGGCATACAAAGGACAGATACGCAGTATTTT. This sequence encodes CASSRTGGIQRTDTQYF. The full variable domain, in which reference TRBV7-3 and TRBJ2-3 provide the parts outside the CDR3, is GAGVSQTPSNKVTEKGKYVELRCDPISGHTALYWYRQSLGQGPEFLIYFQGTGAADDSGLPNDRFFAVRPEGSVSTLKIQRTERGDSAVYLCASSRTGGIQRTDTQYFGPGTRLTVL.